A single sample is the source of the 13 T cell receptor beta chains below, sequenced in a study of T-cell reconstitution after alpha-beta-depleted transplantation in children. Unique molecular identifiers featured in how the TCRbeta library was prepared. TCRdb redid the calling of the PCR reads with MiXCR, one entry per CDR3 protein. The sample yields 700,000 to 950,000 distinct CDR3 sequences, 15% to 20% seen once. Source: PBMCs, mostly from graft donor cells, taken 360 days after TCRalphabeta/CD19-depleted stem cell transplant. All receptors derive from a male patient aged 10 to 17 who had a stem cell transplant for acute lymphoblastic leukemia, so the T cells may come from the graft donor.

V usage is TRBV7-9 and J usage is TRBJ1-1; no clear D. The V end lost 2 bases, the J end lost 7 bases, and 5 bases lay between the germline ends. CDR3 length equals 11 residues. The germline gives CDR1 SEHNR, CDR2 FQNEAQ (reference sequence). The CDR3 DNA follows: TGTGCCAGCAGCTTACCGATTGAAGCTTTCTTT. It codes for CASSLPIEAFF. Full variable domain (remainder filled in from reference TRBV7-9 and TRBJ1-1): DTGVSQNPRHKITKRGQNVTFRCDPISEHNRLYWYRQTLGQGPEFLTYFQNEAQLEKSRLLSDRFSAERPKGSFSTLEIQRTEQGDSAMYLCASSLPIEAFFGQGTRLTVV.

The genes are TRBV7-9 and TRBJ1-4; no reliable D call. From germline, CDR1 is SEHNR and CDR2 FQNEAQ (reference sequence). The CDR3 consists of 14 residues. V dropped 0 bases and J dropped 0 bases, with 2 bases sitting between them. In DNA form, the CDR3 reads TGTGCCAGCAGCTTAGCGGCAACTAATGAAAAACTGTTTTTT. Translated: CASSLAATNEKLFF. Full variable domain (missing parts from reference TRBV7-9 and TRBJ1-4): DTGVSQNPRHKITKRGQNVTFRCDPISEHNRLYWYRQTLGQGPEFLTYFQNEAQLEKSRLLSDRFSAERPKGSFSTLEIQRTEQGDSAMYLCASSLAATNEKLFFGSGTQLSVL.

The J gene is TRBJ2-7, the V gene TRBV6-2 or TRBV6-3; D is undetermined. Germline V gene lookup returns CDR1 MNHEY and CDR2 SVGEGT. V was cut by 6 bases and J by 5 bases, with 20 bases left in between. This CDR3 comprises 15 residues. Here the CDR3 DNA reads TGTGCCAGCAGCAGCCCCTCTCGTCTCCCCCACGAGCAGTACTTC. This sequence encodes CASSSPSRLPHEQYF.

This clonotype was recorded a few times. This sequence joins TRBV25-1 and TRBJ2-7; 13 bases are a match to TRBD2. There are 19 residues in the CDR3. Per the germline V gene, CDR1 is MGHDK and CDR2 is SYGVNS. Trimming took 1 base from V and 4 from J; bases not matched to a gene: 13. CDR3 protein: CASSEFGLAGERYGYEQYF. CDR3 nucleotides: TGTGCCAGCAGTGAATTCGGACTAGCGGGAGAACGATATGGGTACGAGCAGTACTTC.

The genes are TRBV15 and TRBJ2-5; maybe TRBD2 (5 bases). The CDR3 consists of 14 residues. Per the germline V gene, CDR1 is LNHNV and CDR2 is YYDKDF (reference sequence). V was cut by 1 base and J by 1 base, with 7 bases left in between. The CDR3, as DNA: TGTGCCACCAGCAGAGGTAGCGTCCAAGAGACCCAGTACTTC. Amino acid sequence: CATSRGSVQETQYF.

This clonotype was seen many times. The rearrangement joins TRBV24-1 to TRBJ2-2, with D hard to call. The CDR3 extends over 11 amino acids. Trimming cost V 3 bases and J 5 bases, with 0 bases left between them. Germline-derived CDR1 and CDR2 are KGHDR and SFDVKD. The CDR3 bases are TGTGCCACCAGTGATACCGGGGAGCTGTTTTTT. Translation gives CATSDTGELFF.

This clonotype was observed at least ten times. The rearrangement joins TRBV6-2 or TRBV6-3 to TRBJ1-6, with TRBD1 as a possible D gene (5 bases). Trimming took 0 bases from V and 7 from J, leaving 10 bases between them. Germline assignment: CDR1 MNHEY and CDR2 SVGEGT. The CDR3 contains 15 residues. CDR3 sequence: CASSYSRGENSPLHF. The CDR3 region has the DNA TGTGCCAGCAGTTACTCGCGAGGGGAAAATTCACCCCTCCACTTT.

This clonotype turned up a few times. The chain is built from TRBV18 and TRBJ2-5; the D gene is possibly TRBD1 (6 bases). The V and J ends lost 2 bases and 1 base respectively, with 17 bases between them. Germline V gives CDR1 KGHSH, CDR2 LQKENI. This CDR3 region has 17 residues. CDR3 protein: CASSPSLQGRAQETQYF. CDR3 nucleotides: TGTGCCAGCTCACCATCCCTACAGGGACGGGCCCAAGAGACCCAGTACTTC. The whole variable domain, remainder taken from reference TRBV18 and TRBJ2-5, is NAGVMQNPRHLVRRRGQEARLRCSPMKGHSHVYWYRQLPEEGLKFMVYLQKENIIDESGMPKERFSAEFPKEGPSILRIQQVVRGDSAAYFCASSPSLQGRAQETQYFGPGTRLLVL.

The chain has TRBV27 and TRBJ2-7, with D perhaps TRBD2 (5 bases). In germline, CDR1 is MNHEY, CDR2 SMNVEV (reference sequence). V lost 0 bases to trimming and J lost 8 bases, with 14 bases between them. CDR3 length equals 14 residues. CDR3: CASSLSIAAGKQYF. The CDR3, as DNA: TGTGCCAGCAGTTTATCGATCGCGGCGGGCAAGCAGTACTTC.

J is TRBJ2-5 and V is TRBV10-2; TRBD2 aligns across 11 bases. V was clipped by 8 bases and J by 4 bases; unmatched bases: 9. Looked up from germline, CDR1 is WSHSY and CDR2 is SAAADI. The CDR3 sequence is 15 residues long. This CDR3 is CASRMASGRRETQYF. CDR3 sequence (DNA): TGCGCCAGCCGCATGGCTAGCGGGAGGCGAGAGACCCAGTACTTC.

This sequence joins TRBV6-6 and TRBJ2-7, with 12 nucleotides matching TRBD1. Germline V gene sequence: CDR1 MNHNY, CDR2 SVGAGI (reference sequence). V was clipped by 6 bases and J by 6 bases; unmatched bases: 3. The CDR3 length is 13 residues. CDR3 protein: CASSGDRGLEQYF. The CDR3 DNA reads TGTGCCAGCAGCGGGGACAGGGGGCTCGAGCAGTACTTC.

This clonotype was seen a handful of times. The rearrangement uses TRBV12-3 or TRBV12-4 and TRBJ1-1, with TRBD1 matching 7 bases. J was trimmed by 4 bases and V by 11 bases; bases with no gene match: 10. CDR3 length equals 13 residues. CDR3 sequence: CADGYRGATEAFF. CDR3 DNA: TGTGCCGACGGGTACAGGGGTGCCACTGAAGCTTTCTTT.

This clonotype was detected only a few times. The CDR3, as DNA: TGTGCCAGCAGTTACGGGGGAAGCCCCTACGAGCAGTACTTC. This gives the protein CASSYGGSPYEQYF. V usage is TRBV25-1 and J usage is TRBJ2-7; weak D call: TRBD2 (6 bases). This CDR3 comprises 14 residues. Germline assignment: CDR1 MGHDK and CDR2 SYGVNS. V was shortened by 5 bases and J by 2 bases, with 13 bases between the two germline ends.